A selection of T cell receptor beta chains follows, all from one sample in a study of blood T cells in healthy people across ages. TCRdb used MiXCR to reprocess the 5' RACE reads, holding one entry per CDR3 protein. The sample shows 1.5 million to 2 million distinct CDR3 sequences, about 35% of them seen only once. Sequencing was performed on blood. Source of these receptors: a young woman in good health. Both conserved end residues are part of each CDR3. A D gene is named only where the DNA matches it firmly. Expanded clones get a size class; other rows say once, few or many, or leave the size out.

J,size,D,length,V,DNA,CDR3
TRBJ2-1,-,TRBD2,15,TRBV5-1,TGCGCCAGCAGCTTGAACCTAGCGGGGGGCCCTGAGCAGTTCTTC,CASSLNLAGGPEQFF
TRBJ2-5,few,TRBD1,14,TRBV6-1,TGTGCCAGCAGAGCGACAGGGGCTCAAGAGACCCAGTACTTC,CASRATGAQETQYF
TRBJ1-2,many,-,12,TRBV7-9,TGTGCCAGCAGCGCGAAAGACTATGGCTACACCTTC,CASSAKDYGYTF
TRBJ1-1,few,TRBD1,12,TRBV12-3/TRBV12-4,TGTGCCAGCAGTAGACAGGGGGCTGAAGCTTTCTTT,CASSRQGAEAFF
TRBJ2-3,-,-,15,TRBV5-1,TGCGCCAGCAGCCCGAAGGGGGGACGCACAGATACGCAGTATTTT,CASSPKGGRTDTQYF
TRBJ1-2,-,-,13,TRBV5-1,TGCGCCAGCATCTTGGCAAAGGCGGATGGCTACACCTTC,CASILAKADGYTF
TRBJ2-7,many,-,16,TRBV10-3,TGTGCCATCAGCCGAGACAGGCAGGGACCGCTCTACGAGCAGTACTTC,CAISRDRQGPLYEQYF
TRBJ2-2,-,-,14,TRBV27,TGTGCCAGCAGTCCTTCGGGGACACCCGGGGAGCTGTTTTTT,CASSPSGTPGELFF
TRBJ1-2,few,-,16,TRBV28,TGTGCCAGCATTGGGGCGGAGGGGCAGGGGATCTATGGCTACACCTTC,CASIGAEGQGIYGYTF
TRBJ2-2,-,-,13,TRBV19,TGTGCCAGTGGTCACTGGGGGACCGGGGAGCTGTTTTTT,CASGHWGTGELFF
TRBJ1-2,-,-,13,TRBV15,TGTGCCACCAGCAGTGATCGCAACTATGGCTACACCTTC,CATSSDRNYGYTF
TRBJ1-5,-,-,17,TRBV14,TGTGCCAGCAGCCCTAAGGGCAGAAGGTATAGCAATCAGCCCCAGCATTTT,CASSPKGRRYSNQPQHF
TRBJ1-2,many,TRBD1,14,TRBV7-9,TGTGCCAGCAGCTTACCGGGACAGAGCTATGGCTACACCTTC,CASSLPGQSYGYTF
TRBJ2-3,-,TRBD1,17,TRBV5-1,TGCGCCAGCAGCTCTTCCTCTCTGACAGGGGCGACAGATACGCAGTATTTT,CASSSSSLTGATDTQYF
TRBJ2-5,-,TRBD2,15,TRBV4-1,TGCGCCAGCAGCCCCAGCGGGGGAGAGGGAGAGACCCAGTACTTC,CASSPSGGEGETQYF
TRBJ2-4,few,-,14,TRBV18,TGTGCCAGCTCATCAGAGATTCTGAGGGACATTCAGTACTTC,CASSSEILRDIQYF
TRBJ2-7,few,-,15,TRBV6-5,TGTGCCAGCAGCCGGGGACATCAAATTAGCGGCGAGCAGTACTTC,CASSRGHQISGEQYF
TRBJ2-5,-,-,16,TRBV10-3,TGTGCCATCAGTGGTAGCCGGAGGGAGGCCCAAGAGACCCAGTACTTC,CAISGSRREAQETQYF
TRBJ2-6,-,TRBD1,18,TRBV12-3/TRBV12-4,TGTGCCAGCAGTTTTGGGACAGGGATCCCCTCTGGGGCCAACGTCCTGACTTTC,CASSFGTGIPSGANVLTF
TRBJ2-7,-,TRBD2,14,TRBV19,TGTGCCAGTGCCGAACGGGAGGGGCTCTACGAGCAGTACTTC,CASAEREGLYEQYF
TRBJ2-7,-,TRBD1,14,TRBV4-2,TGTGCCAGCAGCGTGACAGGGAATTCAGGCGAGCAGTACTTC,CASSVTGNSGEQYF
TRBJ1-1,-,TRBD1,15,TRBV5-1,TGCGCCAGCAGCTCTCGACAGGGTAAGGTGACTGAAGCTTTCTTT,CASSSRQGKVTEAFF
TRBJ2-1,few,-,16,TRBV4-1,TGCGCCAGCAGCCAAGATATGAGCGGGTCGTACAATGAGCAGTTCTTC,CASSQDMSGSYNEQFF
TRBJ1-5,few,TRBD1,17,TRBV6-8,TGTGCCAGCAGTCGGGGGGACAGGTCCTATGTTGTACAGCCTCAGCATTTT,CASSRGDRSYVVQPQHF
TRBJ2-5,few,-,14,TRBV7-2,TGTGCCAGCAGTCGGGGGGCCGTTGGGGAGACCCAGTACTTC,CASSRGAVGETQYF
TRBJ2-3,few,-,15,TRBV5-1,TGCGCCAGCAGCGTTTGGGGTGTCGACACAGATACGCAGTATTTT,CASSVWGVDTDTQYF
TRBJ2-3,-,-,16,TRBV30,TGTGCCTGGAGTGTACTGGGGAGGAAGAGCACAGATACGCAGTATTTT,CAWSVLGRKSTDTQYF